This T cell receptor beta chain was recovered during a study of cytomegalovirus exposure and HLA in healthy donors. Study details: As an earlier analysis found, around 200 million T cells yielded about 120 million unique TCR beta sequences.

60 Vbeta and 13 Jbeta primers were used in PCR. This table comes from immunoSEQ multiplex PCR, and its TCRdb copy is limited to in-frame clones, with some not included. The sample has about 170,000 clones, approximately 71% seen once. A word on this clone: Its antigen is unidentified.

CDR3 length equals 15 residues. V lost 3 bases to trimming and J lost 7 bases, with 19 bases between them. Germline assignment: CDR1 SGHRS and CDR2 YFSETQ. Findings and limits, study-wide: Clonal expansion, a later analysis showed, was greater in HLA-associated TCR beta chains than in equally common others. Immune exposure was documented only through CMV serostatus. In a later analysis, approximately 18,000 TCR beta sequences were associated with HLA alleles at 0.05 false discovery rate.

This receptor was obtained from a girl between 5 and 17 years old in good health and CMV-seronegative. The chain links TRBV5-1 to TRBJ1-1; possible D gene TRBD1, 6 bases. Source material: PBMCs. In DNA, the CDR3 is TGCGCCAGCAGCTCGACCATCAGGGGAAGGATTGAAGCTTTCTTT. This sequence encodes CASSSTIRGRIEAFF.